This T cell receptor (beta chain) derives from a study of neurological immune-mediated disorders (dated by TCRdb to between 2019 and 2020). Some background on the complete study: Peripheral blood TCR-beta repertoires from patients with HTLV-I-associated myelopathy (HAM/TSP), patients with multiple sclerosis, and healthy controls were compared in the study using UMI-based sequencing. The roughly 110 TCR-beta libraries covered PBMC samples along with longitudinal samples, technical triplicates, and paired sorted CD4+ and CD8+ T-cell subsets. The cohort included 60 to 75 subjects: approximately 15 with HAM/TSP, about 34 with multiple sclerosis, and approximately 20 healthy controls. What the work shows at the level of the full study, not this receptor alone: TCR clonal expansion was highest in HAM/TSP patients and lowest in MS patients, with MS patients falling below even healthy controls. Across subjects, expanded clones never shared an identical CDR3 amino acid sequence, which suggests that the TCR-beta repertoires in every group were private.

This clonotype was counted many times. Which antigen it targets is not known. There are no base qualities to consult, and no much larger clone falls within one base. CDR1 and CDR2 were assigned from the germline V gene (reference sequence) as DFQATT and SNEGSKA. Germline trimming amounts to 0 bases on V and 8 bases on J, with 10 as the count of junction bases outside the gene matches. The cysteine opens and the phenylalanine closes a CDR3 of 17 amino acids. Only CDR3 DNA is held: 51 bases, read in frame from base 1. cDNA was synthesized by template-switch 5'RACE using a primer with a 10-nucleotide random unique molecular identifier that tagged each TCR transcript. Over 180 million TCR-beta sequences, covering 15-18 subjects, were produced in each sequencing run. The RNeasy kit was used for extraction of total RNA. The KAPA Real-time Library Amplification kit was used to amplify TCR-beta VDJ regions with primers for the TCR constant region and the 5'RACE anchor. A first PCR added sample indexes and Illumina adaptors, after which a second PCR increased the library yield. The roughly 650 bp TCR product was size-selected on a 2% E-gel SizeSelection system after Ampure bead purification. Before pooling, libraries had their quality checked on a Bioanalyzer, their concentration measured with Qubit, and their quantity determined with the Kapa Library Quantification kit. Libraries were sequenced paired-end 2 x 150 bp on an Illumina HiSeq 2500. To increase sequence diversity, about 23-32% phiX was spiked into each library pool. The authors processed their data as follows. Quality-filtered reads were processed with the UMI-based MiGEC pipeline, which removed over 75% of raw TCR sequences during error correction. VDJ genes were aligned to IMGT germline references, and clonotypes were defined by unique CDR3 amino acid sequence plus V-J genes. Clonal expansion, Shannon diversity and CDR3 relatedness (CalcPairwiseDistances, ClusterSamples) were evaluated with VDJtools, and phylogenetic trees were built with CLCbio workbench. A clone was classed as expanded if it had 8 or more unique UMIs, a cutoff based on coefficient-of-variation modelling across technical triplicates. TCRdb reran the public reads through fastp at Q25 and MiXCR, keeping productive beta chains. Here each entry gathers all rows of one CDR3 protein and keeps the most common genes and DNA. These V and J calls originate from TCRdb's pipeline instead of the authors' own analysis. The sample includes about 18,000 distinct CDR3 sequences, with 14% observed a single time. 6% to 8% of the sample comes from the top ten.

For sorted-subset TCR libraries, about 1 million sorted CD4+ or CD8+ T cells were used. Peripheral blood was subjected to Ficoll-Hypaque density gradient centrifugation to isolate PBMCs, which were then cryopreserved in liquid nitrogen. Paired sorted CD4+ and CD8+ subsets came from healthy controls, HAM/TSP patients and MS patients. The sequenced sample was CD4+ T cells from blood. The receptor's source is a woman aged 55-75 years with HTLV-1-associated myelopathy (HAM/TSP). The chain was built from TRBV20-1 and TRBJ1-6; 10 central bases correspond to TRBD1. CDR3 protein: CSARDFRQGATDSPLHF. The nucleotides are TGCAGTGCTAGAGATTTTAGACAGGGGGCTACAGATTCACCCCTCCACTTT.